Presented here are 13 T cell receptor beta chains from one specimen sequenced in a study of CD8+CD57+ T cells in acquired aplastic anemia. TCR beta VDJ and CDR3 were profiled, and genomic DNA was the template. TCRdb reanalysed the reads using MiXCR and keeps one entry per CDR3 protein. The sample gives about 170,000 distinct CDR3 sequences, around 48% of which show up once; 0.85% to 1.3% is in the top ten. The authors sequenced patients whose flow cytometry had shown CD8+CD57+ cell expansion. The sequenced sample consisted of sorted CD4+, CD8+, or CD8+CD57+ T cells (not recorded which) from PBMCs. The source is a human donor with aplastic anemia.

On this clonotype: A clone one base away is much larger, so this may be a read error. The V and J genes are TRBV5-1 and TRBJ2-2; D is possibly TRBD1 or TRBD2 (5 bases each). This CDR3 spans 15 amino acids. Germline V gene data show CDR1 as SGHRS and CDR2 as YFSETQ. CDR3 loop: CASSLLGQNTGELVF. The CDR3 nucleotides are TGCGCCAGCAGCTTGTTGGGGCAGAACACCGGGGAGCTGGTTTTT.

This clonotype was found many times. The V call is TRBV20-1, the J call TRBJ2-1; D gene uncertain. The length of the CDR3 is 11 residues. V was clipped by 4 bases and J by 6 bases, with 7 bases between them. CDR1 and CDR2 (germline): DFQATT, SNEGSKA (reference sequence). The CDR3 loop reads CSAIWGNEQFF. In DNA form, the CDR3 reads TGCAGTGCTATCTGGGGCAATGAGCAGTTCTTC.

The chain joins TRBV12-3 or TRBV12-4 to TRBJ1-2; D is perhaps TRBD1 (6 bases). The CDR3 runs 14 residues. Trimming left V 3 bases short and J 8 bases short, with 16 bases between. In DNA form, the CDR3 reads TGTGCCAGCAGTTTTCAACAGGGTTCGTCCGGCTACACCTTC. It encodes CASSFQQGSSGYTF.

This clonotype was observed many times. The chain recombines TRBV2 with TRBJ1-5; possibly TRBD1 for D (5 bases). The CDR3 loop spans 15 amino acids. Trimming cost V 2 bases and J 2 bases, with 10 bases left between them. Germline values: CDR1 SNHLY, CDR2 FYNNEI. CDR3 nucleotides: TGTGCCAGCAGTGAAAGGGGCATTGGCAATCAGCCCCAGCATTTT. Its protein is CASSERGIGNQPQHF.

This clonotype has more than one count but fewer than ten. The chain recombines TRBV28 with TRBJ1-2; tentatively, D is TRBD1 (5 bases). The germline V gene encodes CDR1 MDHEN and CDR2 SYDVKM. The CDR3 contains 13 residues. The V end lost 5 bases, the J end lost 8 bases, and 15 bases lay between the germline ends. The CDR3: CASSRDGWEGYTF. The CDR3 DNA is TGTGCCAGCAGTAGGGACGGCTGGGAGGGCTACACCTTC.

The rearrangement links TRBV24-1 to TRBJ2-1; 7 bases align to TRBD1. Losses at the gene ends were 4 bases for V and 10 bases for J; bases not matched to a gene: 9. This CDR3 comprises 14 residues. The germline V gene encodes CDR1 KGHDR and CDR2 SFDVKD. CDR3: CATSDRQGVGEQFF. In DNA, the CDR3 is TGTGCCACCAGTGACCGACAGGGAGTAGGGGAGCAGTTCTTC.

This clonotype was detected many times. The rearrangement joins TRBV12-3 or TRBV12-4 to TRBJ2-7; the match to TRBD1 covers 9 bases. The CDR3 has 13 amino acids. V was pared by 5 bases and J by 2 bases, with 1 base of the junction left unmatched. CDR3 nucleotides: TGTGCCAGCAGTCGGGACAGGGCCTACGAGCAGTACTTC. This gives the protein CASSRDRAYEQYF.

This chain joins TRBV11-2 and TRBJ2-3, with D perhaps being TRBD1 or TRBD2 (6 bases each). CDR1 is SGHAT and CDR2 is FQNNGV in the germline V gene. This CDR3 has 15 amino acids. V shed 3 bases and J shed 1 base, with 11 bases lying between them. CDR3 amino acids: CASSLGGTRTDTQYF. The CDR3 DNA follows: TGTGCCAGCAGCTTGGGGGGCACCCGCACAGATACGCAGTATTTT.

The chain combines TRBV24-1 with TRBJ2-1; tentatively, D is TRBD2 (6 bases). V was trimmed by 1 base and J by 12 bases, leaving 9 bases between them. Germline CDR1 reads KGHDR; CDR2 reads SFDVKD. CDR3 size: 12 residues. The CDR3, as DNA: TGTGCCACCAGTGATTTTAGCGGTAGGCAGTTCTTC. It is translated as CATSDFSGRQFF.

This clonotype was observed at least ten times. The J gene is TRBJ1-1, the V gene TRBV5-4, with D maybe TRBD1 (5 bases). Trimming removed 0 bases at V and 4 bases at J, with 13 bases between. Germline V gene data show CDR1 as SGHNT and CDR2 as YYREEE (reference sequence). The length of the CDR3 is 15 residues. In DNA, the CDR3 is TGTGCCAGCAGCTTGGGGGGGACCTTATCCACTGAAGCTTTCTTT. Its translation: CASSLGGTLSTEAFF.

The chain joins TRBV7-6 to TRBJ1-3; D not resolved. Germline V lookup: CDR1 SGHVS, CDR2 FNYEAQ. The CDR3 is 13 amino acids. V was pared by 6 bases and J by 0 bases, with 6 bases between. The CDR3: CASSIYSGNTIYF. The CDR3 bases are TGTGCCAGCAGTATCTACTCTGGAAACACCATATATTTT. The whole variable domain, filled in from reference TRBV7-6 and TRBJ1-3, reads GAGVSQSPRYKVTKRGQDVALRCDPISGHVSLYWYRQALGQGPEFLTYFNYEAQQDKSGLPNDRFSAERPEGSISTLTIQRTEQRDSAMYRCASSIYSGNTIYFGEGSWLTVV.

At least ten counts were recorded for this clonotype. V is TRBV10-3 and J is TRBJ1-1; D gene uncertain. The CDR3 is 13 residues long. CDR1 and CDR2 (germline): ENHRY, SYGVKD. V lost 8 bases and J lost 5, with 15 bases in between. The CDR3 region is CAIANGGFTEAFF. The CDR3 nucleotides read TGTGCCATCGCAAACGGAGGGTTTACTGAAGCTTTCTTT.

The chain is built from TRBV7-3 and TRBJ2-5; tentative D call: TRBD2 (6 bases). The CDR3 is 17 residues long. Trimming removed 4 bases at V and 5 bases at J, with 23 bases between. Germline values: CDR1 SGHTA, CDR2 FQGTGA. CDR3 residues: CASSYGGRSSSRETQYF. The CDR3 DNA sequence: TGTGCCAGCAGCTACGGGGGTCGGAGTAGCTCTCGGGAGACCCAGTACTTC.